Presented here are 2 T cell receptor beta chains from one specimen sequenced in a study of T cell repertoires in cytomegalovirus infection. MiXCR, run by TCRdb on the reads, gives a single entry per CDR3 protein. The sample lists around 34,000 distinct CDR3 sequences; around half were seen once. For these receptors, no antigen is known. This sample comprised CD8+ T cells from cultured PBMCs, obtained from culture after CMV antigen stimulation. All receptors come from a human donor in good health (CMV status not recorded). Some clones in this sample may be carry-over from other donors' samples.

This clonotype has a count of ten or more. This chain joins TRBV11-2 and TRBJ2-7, with TRBD2 matching over 8 bases. The CDR3 is 18 residues long. Germline lookup yields CDR1 SGHAT and CDR2 FQNNGV. Trimming cost V 0 bases and J 1 base; bases outside gene matches: 11. The CDR3 spells CASSLEGGGGGGSYEQYF. As DNA, the CDR3 is TGTGCCAGCAGCTTAGAGGGGGGGGGGGGCGGGGGGTCCTACGAGCAGTACTTC.

This chain joins TRBV12-3 or TRBV12-4 and TRBJ2-1, with D perhaps TRBD1 (6 bases). The CDR3 is 15 amino acids. Trimming left V 1 base short and J 4 bases short, with 11 bases between. CDR3 bases: TGTGCCAGCAGTTTAGATCGCCAGGGGTACAATGAGCAGTTCTTC. Its protein is CASSLDRQGYNEQFF.